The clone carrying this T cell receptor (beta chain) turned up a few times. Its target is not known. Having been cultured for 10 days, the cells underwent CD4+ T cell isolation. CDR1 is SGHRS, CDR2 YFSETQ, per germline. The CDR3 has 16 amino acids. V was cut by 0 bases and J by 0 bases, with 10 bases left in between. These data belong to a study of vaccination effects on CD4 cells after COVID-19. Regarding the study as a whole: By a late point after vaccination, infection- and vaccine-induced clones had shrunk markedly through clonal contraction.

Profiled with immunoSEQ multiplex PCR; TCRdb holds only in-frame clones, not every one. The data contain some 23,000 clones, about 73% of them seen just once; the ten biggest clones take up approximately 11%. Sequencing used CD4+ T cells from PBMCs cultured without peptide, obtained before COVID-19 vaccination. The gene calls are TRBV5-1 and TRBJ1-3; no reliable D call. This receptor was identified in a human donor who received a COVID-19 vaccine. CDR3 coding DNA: TGCGCCAGCAGCTTGGACCAGGTTGACTCTGGAAACACCATATATTTT. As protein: CASSLDQVDSGNTIYF.